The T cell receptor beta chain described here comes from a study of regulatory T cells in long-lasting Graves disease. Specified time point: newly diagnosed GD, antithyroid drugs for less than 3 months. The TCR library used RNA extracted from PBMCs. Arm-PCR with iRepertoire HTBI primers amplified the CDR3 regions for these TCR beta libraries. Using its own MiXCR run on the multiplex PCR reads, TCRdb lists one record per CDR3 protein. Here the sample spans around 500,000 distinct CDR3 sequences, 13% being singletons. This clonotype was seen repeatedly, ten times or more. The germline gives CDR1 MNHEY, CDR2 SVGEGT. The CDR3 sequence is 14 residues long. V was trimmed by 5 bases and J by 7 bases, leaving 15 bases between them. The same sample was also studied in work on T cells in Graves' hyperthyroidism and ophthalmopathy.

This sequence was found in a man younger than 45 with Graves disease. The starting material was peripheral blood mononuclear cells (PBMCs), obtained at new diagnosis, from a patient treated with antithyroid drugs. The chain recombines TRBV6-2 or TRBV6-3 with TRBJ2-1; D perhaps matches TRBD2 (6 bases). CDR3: CASSHGGPRNEQFF. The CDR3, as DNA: TGTGCCAGCAGTCACGGAGGGCCGAGGAATGAGCAGTTCTTC.